This T cell receptor (beta chain) was sequenced in a study of blood T cell repertoires in COVID-19. The CDR3 runs 18 residues. Germline V gene data show CDR1 as MNHNS and CDR2 as SASEGT. J lost 2 bases, V lost 1 base, and 9 bases had no gene match. The method was immunoSEQ multiplex PCR; TCRdb's version includes in-frame clones alone and lacks a portion of them. The top ten hold 4.5% to 7% of the sample, which has 60,000 to 75,000 clones, 70% to 85% seen once. The sample consisted of peripheral blood. The clonotype originates from a woman aged 65 to 85 with acute or convalescent COVID-19. The rearrangement links TRBV6-1 to TRBJ2-3; 10 bases match TRBD2. The CDR3 reads CASSEVLAGAINTDTQYF. The CDR3 DNA reads TGTGCCAGCAGTGAAGTTCTAGCGGGGGCTATCAACACAGATACGCAGTATTTT.